This T cell receptor (beta chain) was identified in a study of cytomegalovirus exposure and HLA in healthy donors. General observations from the study: A later analysis linked a missense DCLRE1C variant to TCR beta V- and J-gene trimming. Among TCR beta chains, those listed as cytomegalovirus-associated numbered about 160. The later analysis indicated that the majority of CMV-associated TCR beta chains appeared HLA-restricted.

This clone was seen more than once but under ten times. As yet, its antigen is unknown. Vbeta (60) and Jbeta (13) primers were used in the PCR. The assay was immunoSEQ multiplex PCR, and TCRdb's table has in-frame clones only and misses some. In the table there are under 150,000 clones, around three fifths of which are singletons. CDR1 is MGHRA, CDR2 YSYEKL, per germline. The V and J ends lost 4 bases and 5 bases respectively, with 11 bases between them. This CDR3 region has 13 residues. This TCR was recovered from a middle-aged woman in good health and CMV-seronegative. The J gene is TRBJ1-1, the V gene TRBV4-1; D unclear. Sequenced sample: PBMCs. The CDR3 region has the DNA TGCGCCAGCAGCCGGGAAGGGAGAACTGAAGCTTTCTTT. This sequence encodes CASSREGRTEAFF.